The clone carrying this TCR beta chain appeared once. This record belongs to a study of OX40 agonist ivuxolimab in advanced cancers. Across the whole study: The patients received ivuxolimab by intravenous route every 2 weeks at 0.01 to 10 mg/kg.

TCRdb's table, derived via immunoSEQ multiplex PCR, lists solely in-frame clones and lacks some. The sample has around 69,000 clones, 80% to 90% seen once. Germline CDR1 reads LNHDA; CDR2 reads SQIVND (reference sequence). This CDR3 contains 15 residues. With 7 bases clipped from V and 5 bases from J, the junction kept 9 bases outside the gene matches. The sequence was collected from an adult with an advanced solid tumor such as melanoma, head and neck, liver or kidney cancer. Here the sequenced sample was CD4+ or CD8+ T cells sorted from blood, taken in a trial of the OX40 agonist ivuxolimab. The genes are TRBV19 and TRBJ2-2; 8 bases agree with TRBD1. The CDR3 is CASTIDRGMTGELFF. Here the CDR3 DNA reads TGTGCCAGTACCATCGACAGGGGCATGACCGGGGAGCTGTTTTTT.